This TCR beta chain was profiled in a study of blood T cell repertoires in COVID-19. In the study overall: Samples taken during acute and convalescent COVID-19 were collected in the United States, Italy and Spain. The analysed material was cDNA or gDNA that came from T cells, B-cell-depleted T cells, or PBMCs.

This CDR3 is 16 amino acids long. CDR1 and CDR2 (germline): SNHLY, FYNNEI. Trimming at V came to 3 bases and at J to 6 bases, leaving 12 bases not matched to a gene. As processed by the authors: Estimates of nucleated cell counts were drawn from the amplification of reference gene primers. Generated by immunoSEQ multiplex PCR, the TCRdb table keeps only in-frame clones and is missing some. From that table come the V and J calls and clone size; the DNA was used to work out D and trimming. The sample has 40,000 to 50,000 clones, about nine tenths seen once. Sample: peripheral blood. The chain joins TRBV2 to TRBJ1-2; TRBD1 agrees at 8 bases. The clonotype originates from a man between 50 and 59 years old with active COVID-19. CDR3 residues: CASSDPNRQGRNGYTF. In nucleotides, the CDR3 is TGTGCCAGCAGTGACCCTAACCGACAGGGGCGAAATGGCTACACCTTC.